This T cell receptor beta chain was recorded in a study of Ad26.COV2.S vaccination and SARS-CoV-2 variants (dated by TCRdb to 2020 to 2023). Background on the whole study: Vaccine-arm donors were drawn from COV1001, a multicentre, randomized, double-blind, placebo-controlled phase I-IIa trial of Ad26.COV2.S in healthy adults. Ad26.COV2.S was administered intramuscularly at a dose of 5x10^10 or 1x10^11 viral particles, either as one shot or as two shots given 56 days apart. Sequencing of the TCRbeta repertoire served to evaluate the specificity and breadth of SARS-CoV-2-reactive T cell receptors following Ad26.COV2.S vaccination. A total of 32 samples were included in the TCR-sequenced set, comprising roughly 19 Ad26.COV2.S vaccine recipients, 5 placebo recipients and 8 SARS-CoV-2 convalescent individuals. Trial participants were randomized into five groups of five, in which low-dose or high-dose Ad26.COV2.S was given once or twice, or placebo was given on both occasions. Investigators remained blinded to trial group allocation during experiments and outcome assessment. Overall results and qualifications from the work: Non-spike TCR breadth was comparable between vaccine and placebo recipients, consistent with the vaccine containing only spike. The study was not powered to compare responses between vaccine doses or regimens. Higher spike-specific TCR breadth was observed in Ad26.COV2.S recipients than in placebo recipients (P = 0.0014). According to the authors, total T cell responses may have been underestimated by the TCR breadth and depth analyses. Substantial breadth of spike-specific CD8+ and CD4+ T cell responses was reported after vaccination.

The immunoSEQ Assay was used to sequence TCRbeta CDR3 regions. After extraction, genomic DNA underwent amplification by bias-controlled multiplex PCR, followed by high-throughput sequencing. The study's own analysis went as follows. To quantify the absolute abundance of every unique TCRbeta CDR3 region, sequences were collapsed and filtered. Usable DNA was measured by amplifying reference genes present in all nucleated cells, and TCRbeta template counts were normalized to that usable DNA to estimate T cell fraction. Repertoire TCRs were annotated as SARS-CoV-2-specific when V gene, CDR3 amino acid sequence and J gene were exactly matched to a known reactive TCR set. The reference SARS-CoV-2 TCR set was derived from MIRA and filtered for enrichment in COVID-19-positive ImmuneCODE repertoires, a step that removed public or cross-reactive TCRs. Drawing on the MIRA antigens, annotated TCRs were analysed further at the level of specific ORF or position within ORF. Breadth was defined as the number of annotated unique rearrangements divided by the total number of unique productive rearrangements, and depth was defined as the summed frequency of the annotated unique rearrangements. Two-sided Wilcoxon rank-sum tests were applied when comparing TCR breadth between groups. TCRdb obtained this table from immuneACCESS and retained in-frame rearrangements with V and J assigned. These tables miss some clones; where compared with another copy, unresolved V genes account for less than half of the shortfall, and the remainder is unexplained. That table supplies the V and J calls and clone size; D and trimming were determined from the DNA. The sample yields some 340,000 clones; around 84% were counted once. The top ten constitute under 2% of the sample.

In the germline V gene, CDR1 corresponds to SGHRS and CDR2 to YFSETQ. From the cysteine through the phenylalanine, the CDR3 covers 16 amino acids. Here the CDR3 DNA is all that survives: 48 bases in frame from base 1. A distance of 12 bases separates the germline ends of V and J, which lose 0 bases and 0 bases respectively. With regard to this clone: Its target antigen remains unknown. Nothing much larger sits one base from this clone, and base qualities are not available.

Interpreted using the paper, the treatment or condition label stands for: 19 received Ad26.COV2.S at low or high dose, single or two shots; about 5 received placebo; per-sample allocation not given. Repertoires of vaccine and placebo recipients were sequenced from samples collected on day 63 after the first injection. Between 29 July and 7 August 2020, Cohort 1b enrolled 25 adults aged 18-55 years at one site in Boston, USA. Ad26.COV2.S consisted of a replication-incompetent adenovirus type 26 vector by which a prefusion-stabilized SARS-CoV-2 spike protein from the original Wuhan strain was expressed.

Recombination linked TRBV5-1 to TRBJ2-5; possibly the D gene is TRBD2, per 7 matching bases. The receptor was isolated from a person aged 18-60 years who received the Ad26.COV2.S COVID-19 vaccine or a placebo. Specimen: peripheral blood, collected in a trial of Ad26.COV2.S vaccine versus placebo. This receptor carries the CDR3 CASSLGAGANQETQYF. The DNA sequence is TGCGCCAGCAGCTTGGGGGCGGGGGCCAACCAAGAGACCCAGTACTTC. Beyond the CDR3, the reference TRBV5-1 and TRBJ2-5 genes provide the residues; the full variable domain reads: KAGVTQTPRYLIKTRGQQVTLSCSPISGHRSVSWYQQTPGQGLQFLFEYFSETQRNKGNFPGRFSGRQFSNSRSEMNVSTLELGDSALYLCASSLGAGANQETQYFGPGTRLLVL.